A single sample is the source of the 22 T cell receptor beta chains below, sequenced in a study of T cells in Graves' hyperthyroidism and ophthalmopathy (dated by TCRdb to the late 2010s). The library was prepared using multiplex PCR. Instrument on record: Illumina HiSeq 2000. The TCR beta CDR3 regions were amplified from RNA transcripts. The TCR CDR3 was subjected to a first round of RT-PCR using the HTBI primer set and the Qiagen OneStep RT-PCR kit. TCRdb reran the public reads through fastp at Q25 and MiXCR, keeping productive beta chains. A single entry per CDR3 protein holds the most common genes and DNA from its merged rows. A total of roughly 510,000 distinct CDR3 sequences appear in this sample, over 35% of them only once. Approximately 44% of the sample lies in the top ten. The sequenced material came from peripheral blood or thyroid tissue (not recorded which). These TCRs come from an adult woman with Graves' disease, either hyperthyroidism or ophthalmopathy (not recorded which).

This clonotype was picked up a small number of times. The chain carries TRBV7-2 and TRBJ2-7; 8 bases agree with TRBD1. Germline CDR1 SGHTA, CDR2 FQGNSA. The CDR3 is 14 residues long. The V and J ends lost 3 bases and 4 bases, in that order; junction bases with no gene match: 5. CDR3 DNA sequence: TGTGCCAGCAGCTTGGACAGGGCGACTTACGAGCAGTACTTC. Amino acids: CASSLDRATYEQYF.

This chain joins TRBV7-3 and TRBJ1-2, with a tentative D call TRBD1 (6 bases). CDR3 length: 16 residues. The V end was cut by 4 bases, the J end by 3 bases, with 18 bases between. The germline V gene encodes CDR1 SGHTA and CDR2 FQGTGA. The DNA for the CDR3 is TGTGCCAGCAGCTCCCAAGGGGGTCTCACCGACTATGGCTACACCTTC. Its protein is CASSSQGGLTDYGYTF. Supplemented by reference TRBV7-3 and TRBJ1-2, the full variable domain reads GAGVSQTPSNKVTEKGKYVELRCDPISGHTALYWYRQSLGQGPEFLIYFQGTGAADDSGLPNDRFFAVRPEGSVSTLKIQRTERGDSAVYLCASSSQGGLTDYGYTFGSGTRLTVV.

The chain joins TRBV7-2 to TRBJ2-2; a possible D gene is TRBD1 (5 bases). The CDR3 spans 18 residues. Trimming removed 5 bases from V and 5 bases from J, with 24 bases in between. Per the germline V gene, CDR1 is SGHTA and CDR2 is FQGNSA. The CDR3 nucleotides are TGTGCCAGCAGCCAACACTCTCTTACAGGACACTCTACCGGGGAGCTGTTTTTT. Translated, it gives CASSQHSLTGHSTGELFF.

This clonotype was seen at least ten times. The rearrangement links TRBV4-1 to TRBJ1-6; D gene unclear. Trimming pared 4 bases from V and 7 bases from J, leaving 20 bases between. CDR3 length: 17 residues. The germline gives CDR1 MGHRA, CDR2 YSYEKL. CDR3 region: CASSPGPPRKANSPLHF. CDR3 DNA: TGCGCCAGCAGCCCGGGTCCCCCCAGGAAGGCGAATTCACCCCTCCACTTT.

This clonotype was detected ten times or more. The CDR3 is CSAIRRNTEAFF. As DNA, the CDR3 is TGCAGTGCTATCAGGCGGAACACTGAAGCTTTCTTT. The V call is TRBV20-1, the J call TRBJ1-1; the D is unclear. CDR1 and CDR2 from the germline V gene are DFQATT and SNEGSKA (reference sequence). The V end lost 4 bases, the J end lost 1 base, and 7 bases lay between the germline ends. CDR3 length: 12 residues.

J is TRBJ2-5 and V is TRBV7-2; either TRBD1 or TRBD2 may supply D (6 bases each). V gave up 5 bases and J gave up 12 bases, with 16 bases separating them. This CDR3 has 12 amino acids. The V gene's germline CDR1 is SGHTA and CDR2 FQGNSA. The CDR3 here is CASSRQAGGKYF. The DNA of the CDR3 is TGTGCCAGCAGCAGACAGGCCGGGGGTAAGTACTTC.

Many counts were recorded for this clonotype. This chain links TRBV11-2 with TRBJ2-7; D gene ambiguous. This CDR3 is built from 16 residues. V was cut by 1 base and J by 0 bases, with 13 bases left in between. The germline CDR1 and CDR2 sequences are SGHAT and FQNNGV. CDR3 DNA sequence: TGTGCCAGCAGCTTAGCTGGCGGCGACACCTCCTACGAGCAGTACTTC. It yields the protein CASSLAGGDTSYEQYF.

The chain links TRBV20-1 to TRBJ1-2; 8 bases map to TRBD1. J was trimmed by 3 bases and V by 0 bases; bases with no gene match: 9. The germline CDR1 and CDR2 sequences are DFQATT and SNEGSKA (reference sequence). CDR3 size: 16 residues. The CDR3: CSARDPTGEIDYGYTF. The CDR3 coding sequence is TGCAGTGCTAGAGACCCGACAGGGGAGATTGACTATGGCTACACCTTC.

This clonotype was recorded many times. J is TRBJ2-5 and V is TRBV14; D might be TRBD2 (5 bases). CDR1 is SGHDN and CDR2 is FVKESK in the germline V gene. V was pared by 7 bases and J by 2 bases, with 17 bases between. This CDR3 is 15 amino acids long. CDR3 in amino acids: CASNGGSGGQETQYF. As DNA, the CDR3 is TGTGCCAGCAATGGTGGCTCCGGAGGACAAGAGACCCAGTACTTC. The complete variable domain, with remaining parts taken from reference TRBV14 and TRBJ2-5, reads EAGVTQFPSHSVIEKGQTVTLRCDPISGHDNLYWYRRVMGKEIKFLLHFVKESKQDESGMPNNRFLAERTGGTYSTLKVQPAELEDSGVYFCASNGGSGGQETQYFGPGTRLLVL.

This clonotype has just a few counts. The chain employs TRBV10-3 and TRBJ2-6, with D perhaps TRBD2 (5 bases). Trimming shortened V by 5 bases and J by 4 bases, and 9 bases separated the two germline ends. Germline CDR1 ENHRY, CDR2 SYGVKD. The CDR3 runs to 14 residues. The CDR3 reads CAISPGEGANVLTF. The CDR3 nucleotides read TGTGCCATCAGTCCCGGGGAAGGGGCCAACGTCCTGACTTTC.

J is TRBJ1-1 and V is TRBV10-3, with unresolved D. CDR1 is ENHRY and CDR2 is SYGVKD in the germline V gene. CDR3 length: 16 residues. The V end was cut by 5 bases, the J end by 3 bases, with 19 bases between. The chain's CDR3 is CAISSNSRGEDTEAFF. The CDR3 DNA follows: TGTGCCATCAGTTCCAACAGCCGTGGAGAGGACACTGAAGCTTTCTTT.

This clonotype was seen more than once but under ten times. This rearrangement joins TRBV4-3 to TRBJ1-2; D not certain. Germline V gives CDR1 LGHNA, CDR2 YSLEER. V was trimmed by 4 bases and J by 8 bases, leaving 20 bases between them. The CDR3 has 15 amino acids. The CDR3 sequence: CASSPRPSRPTGYTF. In DNA form, the CDR3 reads TGCGCCAGCAGCCCCCGACCCTCGCGGCCGACGGGCTACACCTTC.

This rearrangement joins TRBV15 to TRBJ2-2; TRBD2 matches at 9 bases. Unmatched junction bases numbered 8, after V lost 11 bases and J lost 7 bases. The V gene's germline CDR1 is LNHNV and CDR2 YYDKDF (reference sequence). The CDR3 is 13 amino acids. CDR3 sequence reads: CAVKRGADGELFF. The CDR3 DNA sequence: TGTGCCGTCAAGCGGGGGGCCGACGGGGAGCTGTTTTTT.

This clonotype was recorded many times. The gene calls are TRBV5-5 and TRBJ1-1; D possibly corresponds to TRBD1 (6 bases). The V and J ends lost 3 bases and 0 bases respectively, with 12 bases between them. The germline gives CDR1 SGHKS, CDR2 YYEKEE (reference sequence). This CDR3 has 15 residues. CDR3: CASSSAGGLNTEAFF. CDR3 sequence (DNA): TGTGCCAGCAGCTCCGCGGGGGGGCTGAACACTGAAGCTTTCTTT. Supplemented by reference TRBV5-5 and TRBJ1-1, the full variable domain reads DAGVTQSPTHLIKTRGQQVTLRCSPISGHKSVSWYQQVLGQGPQFIFQYYEKEERGRGNFPDRFSARQFPNYSSELNVNALLLGDSALYLCASSSAGGLNTEAFFGQGTRLTVV.

This clonotype was detected a few times. The junction differs from germline at one of its ends, possibly a read error. V and J are TRBV13 and TRBJ2-2; D unresolved. Germline values: CDR1 PRHDT, CDR2 FYEKMQ (reference sequence). The CDR3 length is 11 residues. The CDR3: CASNLAGELFF. The CDR3 DNA follows: TGTGCCAGCAACTTAGCCGGGGAGCTGTTTTTT.

This clonotype was seen repeatedly, ten times or more. The chain links TRBV7-2 to TRBJ2-5, with 8 nucleotides matching TRBD2. Germline-derived CDR1 and CDR2 are SGHTA and FQGNSA. The trim removed 3 bases at V and 1 base at J, leaving 4 bases unmatched. This CDR3 has 15 amino acids. The CDR3, as DNA: TGTGCCAGCAGCTTTCAACTAGCGGTCCAAGAGACCCAGTACTTC. This codes for CASSFQLAVQETQYF.

This clonotype was seen once. This chain connects TRBV7-2 to TRBJ2-7, with 10 bases fitting TRBD2. The junction had 7 bases not matched to a gene; V was cut back by 5 bases and J by 6 bases. The CDR3 is 14 residues long. Germline lookup yields CDR1 SGHTA and CDR2 FQGNSA. The CDR3 is CASSGTSGDSEQYF. In DNA form, the CDR3 reads TGTGCCAGCAGCGGCACTAGCGGGGATAGCGAGCAGTACTTC. Filled out from reference TRBV7-2 and TRBJ2-7, the complete variable domain reads GAGVSQSPSNKVTEKGKDVELRCDPISGHTALYWYRQSLGQGLEFLIYFQGNSAPDKSGLPSDRFSAERTGGSVSTLTIQRTQQEDSAVYLCASSGTSGDSEQYFGPGTRLTVT.

The chain uses TRBV19 and TRBJ2-4; TRBD1 might be the D (5 bases). Germline-derived CDR1 and CDR2 are LNHDA and SQIVND (reference sequence). V lost 5 bases to trimming and J lost 0 bases, with 14 bases between them. CDR3 length: 16 residues. For the CDR3, the DNA is TGTGCCAGTAGTTACCAGGGCGCGCGAGCCAAAAACATTCAGTACTTC. Protein: CASSYQGARAKNIQYF.

This clonotype has only one observation. V and J are TRBV19 and TRBJ1-5; D gene uncertain. This CDR3 spans 15 amino acids. The V end lost 5 bases, the J end lost 0 bases, and 11 bases lay between the germline ends. CDR1 LNHDA and CDR2 SQIVND come from the germline V gene (reference sequence). CDR3 region: CASSSEDHSNQPQHF. CDR3 DNA: TGTGCCAGTAGTTCGGAGGACCATAGCAATCAGCCCCAGCATTTT.

This clonotype turned up a few times. This chain links TRBV11-3 with TRBJ1-6; D remains unclear. CDR1 and CDR2 (germline): SGHNT, YENEEA. Trimming removed 2 bases at V and 10 bases at J, with 9 bases between. There are 13 residues in the CDR3. The CDR3 DNA reads TGTGCCAGCAGCTTAACGGGAATCTCACCCCTCCACTTT. Protein: CASSLTGISPLHF.

This clonotype was recorded many times. The V gene is TRBV5-1, the J gene TRBJ1-1; D possibly corresponds to TRBD1 (5 bases). The CDR3 contains 15 residues. Trimming left V 4 bases short and J 4 bases short, with 17 bases between. Germline V gives CDR1 SGHRS, CDR2 YFSETQ. CDR3 bases: TGCGCCAGCAGCAACCAAGGGACGGGGAGCACTGAAGCTTTCTTT. Translating it yields CASSNQGTGSTEAFF.

This sequence joins TRBV28 and TRBJ2-7, with D perhaps TRBD1 or TRBD2 (6 bases each). The CDR3 contains 14 residues. CDR1 is MDHEN, CDR2 SYDVKM, per germline. Between the trimmed V and J ends, which lost 4 bases and 2 bases, there was a span of 12 bases. CDR3: CASSSAGQTYEQYF. CDR3 nucleotide sequence: TGTGCCAGCAGTTCGGCGGGACAAACCTACGAGCAGTACTTC.